This TCR beta chain comes out of a study of T cell changes during pregnancy in multiple sclerosis. The protocol was immunoSEQ multiplex PCR, while the TCRdb copy is restricted to in-frame clones and leaves out a portion. This table has some 90,000 clones, 91% appearing once. This CDR3 spans 13 amino acids. With 7 bases clipped from V and 10 bases from J, the junction kept 9 bases outside the gene matches. Germline-derived CDR1 and CDR2 are LNHDA and SQIVND (reference sequence). The sample in question was peripheral blood, obtained after pregnancy. The TCR sequence derives from a female donor in good health, enrolled as a control in a pregnancy study. The genes are TRBV19 and TRBJ2-1; 8 nucleotides match TRBD2. The CDR3 protein is CASTGTRSREQFF. In nucleotides, the CDR3 is TGTGCCAGTACGGGGACTAGGTCGCGCGAGCAGTTCTTC.